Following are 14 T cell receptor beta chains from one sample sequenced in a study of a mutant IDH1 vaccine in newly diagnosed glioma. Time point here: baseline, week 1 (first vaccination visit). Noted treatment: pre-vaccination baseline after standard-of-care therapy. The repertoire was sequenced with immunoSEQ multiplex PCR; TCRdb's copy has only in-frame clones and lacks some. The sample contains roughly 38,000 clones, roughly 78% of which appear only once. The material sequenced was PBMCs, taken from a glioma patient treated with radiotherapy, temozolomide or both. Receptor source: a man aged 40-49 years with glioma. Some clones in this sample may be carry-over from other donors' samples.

CDR3 protein: CASSIDGVVDEKLFF. CDR3 nucleotides: TGTGCCAGTAGTATAGATGGGGTCGTAGATGAAAAACTGTTTTTT. This sequence joins TRBV19 and TRBJ1-4; D unresolved. Germline V gene lookup returns CDR1 LNHDA and CDR2 SQIVND (reference sequence). This CDR3 comprises 15 residues. V lost 0 bases, J lost 6 bases, and 11 bases lay in between.

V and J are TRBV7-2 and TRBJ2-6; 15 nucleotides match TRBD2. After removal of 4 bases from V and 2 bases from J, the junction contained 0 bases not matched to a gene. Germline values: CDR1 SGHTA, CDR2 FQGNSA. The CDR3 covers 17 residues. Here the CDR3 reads CASSWTSGGAGANVLTF. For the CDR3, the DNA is TGTGCCAGCAGCTGGACTAGCGGGGGGGCTGGGGCCAACGTCCTGACTTTC.

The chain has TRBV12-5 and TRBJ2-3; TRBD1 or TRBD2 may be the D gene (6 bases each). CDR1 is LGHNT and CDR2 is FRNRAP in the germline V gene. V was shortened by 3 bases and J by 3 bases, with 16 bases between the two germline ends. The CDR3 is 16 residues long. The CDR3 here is CASGFPSWGATDTQYF. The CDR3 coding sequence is TGTGCTAGTGGTTTCCCCTCGTGGGGGGCAACAGATACGCAGTATTTT. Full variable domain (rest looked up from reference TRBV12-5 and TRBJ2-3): DARVTQTPRHKVTEMGQEVTMRCQPILGHNTVFWYRQTMMQGLELLAYFRNRAPLDDSGMPKDRFSAEMPDATLATLKIQPSEPRDSAVYFCASGFPSWGATDTQYFGPGTRLTVL.

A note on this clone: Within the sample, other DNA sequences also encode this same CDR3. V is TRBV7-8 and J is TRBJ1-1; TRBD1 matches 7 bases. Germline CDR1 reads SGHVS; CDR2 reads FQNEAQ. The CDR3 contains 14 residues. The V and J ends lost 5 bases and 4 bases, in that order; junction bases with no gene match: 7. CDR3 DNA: TGTGCCAGCAGCCTCCAGGGGGGCGGCACTGAAGCTTTCTTT. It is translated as CASSLQGGGTEAFF. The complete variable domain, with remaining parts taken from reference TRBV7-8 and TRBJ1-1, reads GAGVSQSPRYKVAKRGQDVALRCDPISGHVSLFWYQQALGQGPEFLTYFQNEAQLDKSGLPSDRFFAERPEGSVSTLKIQRTQQEDSAVYLCASSLQGGGTEAFFGQGTRLTVV.

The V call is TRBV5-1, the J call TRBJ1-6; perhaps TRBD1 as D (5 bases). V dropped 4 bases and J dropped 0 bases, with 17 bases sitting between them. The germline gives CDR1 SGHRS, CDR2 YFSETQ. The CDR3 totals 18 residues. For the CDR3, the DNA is TGCGCCAGCAGCCCGATATGGGGGGGGAGCTCCTATAATTCACCCCTCCACTTT. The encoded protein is CASSPIWGGSSYNSPLHF.

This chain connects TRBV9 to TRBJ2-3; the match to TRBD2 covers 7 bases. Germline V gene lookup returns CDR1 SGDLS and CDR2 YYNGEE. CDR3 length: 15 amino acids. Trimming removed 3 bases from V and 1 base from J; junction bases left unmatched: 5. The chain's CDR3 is CASSAGSGGTDTQYF. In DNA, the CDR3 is TGTGCCAGCAGCGCGGGGAGCGGGGGCACAGATACGCAGTATTTT.

CDR3 sequence reads: CASRAETSDTQYF. CDR3 in DNA: TGTGCCAGCAGGGCCGAGACTTCAGATACGCAGTATTTT. V is TRBV6-4 and J is TRBJ2-3; D ambiguous. Germline loops: CDR1 MRHNA, CDR2 SNTAGT. This CDR3 has 13 amino acids. Deletions cut 6 bases from V and 4 bases from J, with 11 bases between.

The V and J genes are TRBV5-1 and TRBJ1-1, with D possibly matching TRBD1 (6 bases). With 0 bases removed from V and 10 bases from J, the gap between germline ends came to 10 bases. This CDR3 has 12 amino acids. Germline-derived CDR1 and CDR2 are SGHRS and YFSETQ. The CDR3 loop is CASSLGSGVAFF. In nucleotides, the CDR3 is TGCGCCAGCAGCTTGGGTTCAGGGGTAGCTTTCTTT.

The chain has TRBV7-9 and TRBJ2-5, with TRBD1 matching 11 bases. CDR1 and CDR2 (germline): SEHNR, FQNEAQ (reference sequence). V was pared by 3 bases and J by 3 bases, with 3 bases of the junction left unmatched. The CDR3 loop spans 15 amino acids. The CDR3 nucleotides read TGTGCCAGCAGCTTCAGGACAGGGGGCAAAGAGACCCAGTACTTC. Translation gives CASSFRTGGKETQYF.

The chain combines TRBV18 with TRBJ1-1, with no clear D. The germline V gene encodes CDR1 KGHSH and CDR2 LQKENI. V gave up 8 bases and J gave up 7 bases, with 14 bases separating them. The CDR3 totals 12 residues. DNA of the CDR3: TGTGCCAGCCGCGCCCACAGAGATGAAGCTTTCTTT. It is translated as CASRAHRDEAFF.

Here the CDR3 DNA reads TGTGCCAGCAGTGAGAGAAGCGGGTTGGAGGGTTGGACCACTGAAGCTTTCTTT. This codes for CASSERSGLEGWTTEAFF. J is TRBJ1-1 and V is TRBV6-4; D not certain. Trimming stripped 3 bases from V and 4 bases from J, with 24 bases between. The CDR3 runs 18 residues. The germline CDR1 and CDR2 sequences are MRHNA and SNTAGT.

In DNA, the CDR3 is TGCGCCAGCAGCTTGGGGAACACGAGAACTGAAGCTTTCTTT. Residues: CASSLGNTRTEAFF. The chain has TRBV5-1 and TRBJ1-1, with D unclear. V lost 0 bases, J lost 5 bases, and 11 bases lay in between. Germline V gene sequence: CDR1 SGHRS, CDR2 YFSETQ. The CDR3 consists of 14 residues. Based on the CDR3 plus reference TRBV5-1 and TRBJ1-1, the full variable domain is KAGVTQTPRYLIKTRGQQVTLSCSPISGHRSVSWYQQTPGQGLQFLFEYFSETQRNKGNFPGRFSGRQFSNSRSEMNVSTLELGDSALYLCASSLGNTRTEAFFGQGTRLTVV.

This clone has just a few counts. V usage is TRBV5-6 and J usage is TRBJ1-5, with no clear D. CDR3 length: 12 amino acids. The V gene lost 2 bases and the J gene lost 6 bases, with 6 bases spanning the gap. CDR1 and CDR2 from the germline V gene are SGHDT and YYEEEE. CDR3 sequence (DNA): TGTGCCAGCAGCTTTCAATCTCAGCCCCAGCATTTT. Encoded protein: CASSFQSQPQHF.

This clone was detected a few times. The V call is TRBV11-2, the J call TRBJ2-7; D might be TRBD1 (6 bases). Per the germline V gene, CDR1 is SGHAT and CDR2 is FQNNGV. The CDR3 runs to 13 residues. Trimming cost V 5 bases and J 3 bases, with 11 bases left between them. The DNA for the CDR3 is TGTGCCAGCAGCCTCGGACAGTTCTACGAGCAGTACTTC. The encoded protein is CASSLGQFYEQYF.